This is a list of T cell receptor beta chains from one sample in a study of blood T cell repertoires in COVID-19. Generated by immunoSEQ multiplex PCR, the TCRdb table keeps only in-frame clones and is missing some. The data hold fewer than 95,000 clones, with around 80% observed a single time. The sequenced sample consisted of peripheral blood. The receptors here all came from a human donor in a cohort sampled during active COVID-19. Both conserved end residues are part of each CDR3. D genes are given only for firm matches. Clone size is shown for a subset of rows, as once, few, many or a class of expanded clone.

>TRBJ2-7|TRBV28|NA|16|TRBD2
CASSPMAAGVPYEQYF
TGTGCCAGCAGCCCCATGGCAGCGGGGGTTCCCTACGAGCAGTACTTC
>TRBJ2-3|TRBV6-4|NA|13|NA
CASSDGHTDTQYF
TGTGCCAGCAGTGACGGCCACACAGATACGCAGTATTTT
>TRBJ2-1|TRBV3-1/TRBV3-2|NA|13|NA
CASSHLGDNEQFF
TGTGCCAGCAGCCATTTAGGGGACAATGAGCAGTTCTTC
>TRBJ1-1|TRBV6-4|NA|13|NA
CASRRHLGTEAFF
TGTGCCAGCAGAAGACACTTAGGCACTGAAGCTTTCTTT
>TRBJ1-5|TRBV5-5|once|12|NA
CASSFNNQPQHF
TGTGCCAGCAGCTTCAACAATCAGCCCCAGCATTTT
>TRBJ2-5|TRBV5-1|NA|16|NA
CASSFHGARGRETQYF
TGCGCCAGCAGCTTCCACGGGGCGCGGGGTAGGGAGACCCAGTACTTC
>TRBJ2-1|TRBV2|NA|11|NA
CASSLNNEQFF
TGTGCCAGCAGTTTAAACAATGAGCAGTTCTTC
>TRBJ2-6|TRBV21-1|once|14|NA
CASSKTSGANVLTF
TGTGCCAGCAGCAAAACATCTGGGGCCAACGTCCTGACTTTC
>TRBJ2-3|TRBV7-8|NA|15|NA
CASSLSGWWTDTQYF
TGTGCCAGCAGCTTGTCGGGGTGGTGGACAGATACGCAGTATTTT
>TRBJ2-1|TRBV5-1|NA|17|TRBD1
CASSGPFGTGGGNEQFF
TGCGCCAGCAGCGGGCCTTTCGGGACAGGAGGTGGCAATGAGCAGTTCTTC
>TRBJ2-2|TRBV7-9|NA|11|NA
CASSPRGGLFF
TGTGCCAGCAGCCCGCGGGGTGGGCTGTTTTTT
>TRBJ1-2|TRBV12-5|NA|15|NA
CASGSPSQGNYGYTF
TGTGCTAGTGGTTCCCCCTCCCAGGGTAACTATGGCTACACCTTC
>TRBJ2-3|TRBV9|NA|16|TRBD2
CASSGGSGGATDTQYF
TGTGCCAGCAGCGGAGGTAGCGGGGGGGCCACAGATACGCAGTATTTT
>TRBJ2-7|TRBV27|NA|17|TRBD2
CASRRTTGGTRSYEQYF
TGTGCCAGCAGGAGGACCACGGGGGGAACCCGCTCCTACGAGCAGTACTTC